One and the same sample provided the 32 T cell receptor beta chains below, sequenced in a study of human T cells and chemical hapten exposure. The library tagged individual cDNA molecules with unique molecular identifiers. In TCRdb, the reads were re-called with MiXCR into one record per CDR3 protein. The sample has about 120,000 distinct CDR3 sequences, approximately 9% seen once; the top ten hold approximately 1.4%. Unfractionated whole blood yielded the extracted total RNA. Sample: whole blood. The receptor source for this set is a human donor in good health. Some clones in this sample may be carry-over from other donors' samples.

In its sample, this clonotype was seen a few times. This chain links TRBV5-5 with TRBJ2-1; perhaps TRBD2 as D (6 bases). The length of the CDR3 is 16 residues. V lost 4 bases and J lost 5, with 19 bases in between. Germline CDR1 SGHKS, CDR2 YYEKEE (reference sequence). The CDR3 coding sequence is TGTGCCAGCAGCACCACTAGCCTTCTGGGGAACAATGAGCAGTTCTTC. Amino acids: CASSTTSLLGNNEQFF.

The table lists this clonotype with a few counts. This chain links TRBV5-6 with TRBJ1-6, with D possibly matching TRBD1 (6 bases). This CDR3 spans 14 amino acids. V was trimmed by 1 base and J by 14 bases, leaving 16 bases between them. Germline CDR1 reads SGHDT; CDR2 reads YYEEEE. CDR3 DNA sequence: TGTGCCAGCAGCTTGTCCCCAGGGGCCCAGACCCTCCACTTT. Translated, it gives CASSLSPGAQTLHF.

The chain couples TRBV14 to TRBJ2-1; TRBD1 matches at 9 bases. The V and J ends lost 4 bases and 3 bases, in that order; junction bases with no gene match: 4. The germline gives CDR1 SGHDN, CDR2 FVKESK. The CDR3 totals 15 residues. The CDR3 DNA is TGTGCCAGCAGCCTGACAGGGGGTGTCTACAATGAGCAGTTCTTC. It encodes CASSLTGGVYNEQFF.

The chain uses TRBV19 and TRBJ2-1; TRBD1 matches 7 bases. Trimming took 4 bases from V and 3 from J; bases not matched to a gene: 3. Germline V gene lookup returns CDR1 LNHDA and CDR2 SQIVND (reference sequence). The CDR3 consists of 14 residues. CDR3 region: CASSTGDSYNEQFF. Written as DNA, the CDR3 is TGTGCCAGTAGTACCGGGGACAGCTACAATGAGCAGTTCTTC.

The chain recombines TRBV11-1 with TRBJ1-2; 10 nucleotides match TRBD1. Germline loops: CDR1 SGHAT, CDR2 FQDESV (reference sequence). J was trimmed by 4 bases and V by 5 bases; bases with no gene match: 7. The CDR3 has 15 amino acids. CDR3 region: CASSRPGQGFYGYTF. The CDR3 DNA is TGTGCCAGCAGCCGTCCGGGACAGGGGTTCTATGGCTACACCTTC.

As DNA, the CDR3 is TGCGCCAGCAGTGAGTCTCTAGCGGATAACACAGATACGCAGTATTTT. Translation: CASSESLADNTDTQYF. This rearrangement joins TRBV10-1 to TRBJ2-3; 7 bases fit TRBD2. This CDR3 is built from 16 residues. Germline V gene sequence: CDR1 WNHNN, CDR2 SYGVQD (reference sequence). After removal of 0 bases from V and 2 bases from J, the junction contained 5 bases not matched to a gene.

This clonotype was detected ten times or more. The chain links TRBV20-1 to TRBJ2-3; D is undetermined. The CDR3 consists of 16 residues. The germline V and J ends were trimmed by 0 bases and 2 bases, with 15 bases remaining between them. Germline V gene lookup returns CDR1 DFQATT and CDR2 SNEGSKA (reference sequence). The CDR3 DNA sequence: TGCAGTGCTAGAGATGGAGTAAAAGCCCTCACAGATACGCAGTATTTT. This encodes CSARDGVKALTDTQYF.

The chain recombines TRBV9 with TRBJ2-2; D gene ambiguous. Trimming cost V 3 bases and J 1 base, with 10 bases left between them. Germline V gene sequence: CDR1 SGDLS, CDR2 YYNGEE. This CDR3 has 15 amino acids. The CDR3, as DNA: TGTGCCAGCAGCGGCGATTGGTGGAACACCGGGGAGCTGTTTTTT. Amino acid sequence: CASSGDWWNTGELFF.

The rearrangement uses TRBV5-4 and TRBJ2-1; possibly TRBD1 for D (6 bases). The V end was cut by 0 bases, the J end by 0 bases, with 10 bases between. Germline assignment: CDR1 SGHNT and CDR2 YYREEE (reference sequence). The CDR3 loop spans 16 amino acids. CDR3 nucleotides: TGTGCCAGCAGCTTGGGGGGGCAAAGCTCCTACAATGAGCAGTTCTTC. Translating gives CASSLGGQSSYNEQFF.

This clonotype was observed at least ten times. This sequence joins TRBV12-3 or TRBV12-4 and TRBJ1-6; D remains ambiguous. The CDR3 runs to 18 residues. V lost 2 bases and J lost 0, with 14 bases in between. Here the CDR3 reads CASSLFSGRSSYNSPLHF. For the CDR3, the DNA is TGTGCCAGCAGTTTATTTTCGGGCAGGAGCTCCTATAATTCACCCCTCCACTTT.

This clonotype appeared once. The chain employs TRBV7-2 and TRBJ2-1; D not certain. V was shortened by 2 bases and J by 0 bases, with 14 bases between the two germline ends. CDR1 and CDR2 from the germline V gene are SGHTA and FQGNSA. This CDR3 has 17 residues. CDR3 nucleotides: TGTGCCAGCAGCTTAAACGTAGGTCGGAGCTCCTACAATGAGCAGTTCTTC. It codes for CASSLNVGRSSYNEQFF. The full variable domain, rest sourced from reference TRBV7-2 and TRBJ2-1, is GAGVSQSPSNKVTEKGKDVELRCDPISGHTALYWYRQSLGQGLEFLIYFQGNSAPDKSGLPSDRFSAERTGGSVSTLTIQRTQQEDSAVYLCASSLNVGRSSYNEQFFGPGTRLTVL.

The rearrangement links TRBV19 to TRBJ2-7; tentative D call: TRBD1 (6 bases). Trimming left V 5 bases short and J 0 bases short, with 11 bases between. The length of the CDR3 is 14 residues. Germline V gives CDR1 LNHDA, CDR2 SQIVND (reference sequence). The DNA for the CDR3 is TGTGCCAGTAGTTTTGACAGGAGCTCCTACGAGCAGTACTTC. Translated: CASSFDRSSYEQYF.

This clonotype was detected a few times. The chain employs TRBV10-3 and TRBJ2-7; D might be TRBD1 (6 bases). Per germline, CDR1 ENHRY and CDR2 SYGVKD. V gave up 2 bases and J gave up 0 bases, with 11 bases separating them. There are 15 residues in the CDR3. The DNA for the CDR3 is TGTGCCATCAGTGAGCGACAGGCGAGCTCCTACGAGCAGTACTTC. Protein sequence: CAISERQASSYEQYF.

This clonotype was counted at least ten times. The CDR3 is CASSSTDRPAHEQYF. CDR3 coding DNA: TGTGCCAGCAGCTCCACCGACAGGCCGGCCCACGAGCAGTACTTC. V and J are TRBV7-6 and TRBJ2-7, with D perhaps TRBD1 (6 bases). Trimming took off 4 bases at V and 5 bases at J, with 18 bases between the two ends. CDR3 size: 15 residues. CDR1 and CDR2 from the germline V gene are SGHVS and FNYEAQ. Combining the CDR3 with reference TRBV7-6 and TRBJ2-7 gives the whole variable domain GAGVSQSPRYKVTKRGQDVALRCDPISGHVSLYWYRQALGQGPEFLTYFNYEAQQDKSGLPNDRFSAERPEGSISTLTIQRTEQRDSAMYRCASSSTDRPAHEQYFGPGTRLTVT.

This clonotype was seen more than once but under ten times. V and J are TRBV19 and TRBJ2-7, with D possibly matching TRBD1 (5 bases). The CDR3 contains 13 residues. The germline gives CDR1 LNHDA, CDR2 SQIVND (reference sequence). Trimming removed 1 base from V and 5 bases from J, with 9 bases in between. This chain's CDR3 is CASSIAGSDEQYF. In nucleotides, the CDR3 is TGTGCCAGTAGTATAGCAGGGTCTGACGAGCAGTACTTC.

This rearrangement joins TRBV20-1 to TRBJ2-3, with 9 positions matching TRBD2. The V gene end was trimmed by 0 bases and the J gene end by 7 bases; junction bases not matched to a gene: 5. The germline V gene has CDR1 DFQATT and CDR2 SNEGSKA (reference sequence). There are 14 residues in the CDR3. The CDR3 sequence is CSARDRREGNTQYF. The CDR3, as DNA: TGCAGTGCTAGAGACCGGCGGGAGGGGAATACGCAGTATTTT.

This clonotype is judged medium-sized. The chain links TRBV6-2 or TRBV6-3 to TRBJ1-2; unclear D gene. Germline assignment: CDR1 MNHEY and CDR2 SVGEGT. CDR3 length: 13 amino acids. V lost 7 bases and J 1 base, leaving 10 bases between the germline ends. CDR3 sequence: CASMERINYGYTF. CDR3 nucleotides: TGTGCCAGCATGGAACGGATTAACTATGGCTACACCTTC.

The table lists this clonotype with many counts. This sequence joins TRBV11-2 and TRBJ1-5; D uncertain. Looked up from germline, CDR1 is SGHAT and CDR2 is FQNNGV. CDR3 size: 14 residues. Trimming took off 0 bases at V and 3 bases at J, with 6 bases between the two ends. The CDR3 DNA sequence: TGTGCCAGCAGCTTAGATTTAGACAATCAGCCCCAGCATTTT. This sequence encodes CASSLDLDNQPQHF.

This clonotype has a single count. The chain recombines TRBV5-1 with TRBJ2-7, with D unclear. The CDR3 length is 16 residues. V was cut by 0 bases and J by 3 bases, with 16 bases left in between. CDR1 is SGHRS, CDR2 YFSETQ, per germline. DNA for the CDR3: TGCGCCAGCAGCTTGGCCATCGACGGCGTTTACTACGAGCAGTACTTC. Translation: CASSLAIDGVYYEQYF. The full variable domain, completed using reference TRBV5-1 and TRBJ2-7, is KAGVTQTPRYLIKTRGQQVTLSCSPISGHRSVSWYQQTPGQGLQFLFEYFSETQRNKGNFPGRFSGRQFSNSRSEMNVSTLELGDSALYLCASSLAIDGVYYEQYFGPGTRLTVT.

This clonotype was counted at least ten times. This chain links TRBV20-1 with TRBJ2-7; 8 bases are shared with TRBD1. Germline CDR1 DFQATT, CDR2 SNEGSKA (reference sequence). The CDR3 has 16 amino acids. V shed 6 bases and J 3 bases; nucleotides not matched to a gene: 16. CDR3 residues: CSAPFQTGQGGYEQYF. The CDR3 DNA follows: TGCAGTGCCCCGTTCCAAACCGGACAGGGAGGCTACGAGCAGTACTTC.

Only a few counts were recorded for this clonotype. This chain joins TRBV19 and TRBJ2-1; D gene uncertain. This CDR3 spans 15 amino acids. V lost 2 bases to trimming and J lost 6 bases, with 14 bases between them. Germline CDR1 reads LNHDA; CDR2 reads SQIVND (reference sequence). Written as DNA, the CDR3 is TGTGCCAGTAGTATAACTCCCCCTACCCTCAATGAGCAGTTCTTC. Protein: CASSITPPTLNEQFF.

This chain links TRBV6-1 with TRBJ1-5; D remains ambiguous. The CDR3 loop spans 14 amino acids. Trimming took off 4 bases at V and 0 bases at J, with 7 bases between the two ends. Germline values: CDR1 MNHNS, CDR2 SASEGT. The DNA for the CDR3 is TGTGCCAGCAGTGTTTTTGGTAGCAATCAGCCCCAGCATTTT. Amino acid sequence: CASSVFGSNQPQHF.

This clonotype was detected only a few times. This chain connects TRBV7-9 to TRBJ2-2, with 7 bases fitting TRBD1. Germline-derived CDR1 and CDR2 are SEHNR and FQNEAQ (reference sequence). The CDR3 is 15 amino acids. V shed 4 bases, J shed 7 bases, and the junction held 9 bases outside the gene matches. The CDR3: CASSSRQGVHGELFF. DNA of the CDR3: TGTGCCAGCAGCTCCCGCCAGGGGGTTCACGGGGAGCTGTTTTTT.

This clonotype was counted at least ten times. The chain has TRBV29-1 and TRBJ2-3; the D is unclear. Germline V lookup: CDR1 SQVTM, CDR2 ANQGSEA. This CDR3 has 10 residues. Trimming removed 6 bases from V and 0 bases from J, with 1 base in between. The CDR3 loop is CSVSTDTQYF. The CDR3 nucleotides are TGCAGCGTCAGCACAGATACGCAGTATTTT.

This clonotype was detected ten times or more. The chain uses TRBV29-1 and TRBJ1-1; D remains unclear. Germline assignment: CDR1 SQVTM and CDR2 ANQGSEA. Trimming left V 4 bases short and J 5 bases short, with 17 bases between. The CDR3 length is 14 residues. The CDR3 spells CSVGGPHTGTEAFF. CDR3 DNA: TGCAGCGTTGGAGGACCCCACACGGGGACTGAAGCTTTCTTT. Combining the CDR3 with reference TRBV29-1 and TRBJ1-1 gives the whole variable domain SAVISQKPSRDICQRGTSLTIQCQVDSQVTMMFWYRQQPGQSLTLIATANQGSEATYESGFVIDKFPISRPNLTFSTLTVSNMSPEDSSIYLCSVGGPHTGTEAFFGQGTRLTVV.

V gene TRBV11-2 combines with J gene TRBJ2-3, with 12 positions matching TRBD1. Losses at the gene ends were 5 bases for V and 3 bases for J; bases not matched to a gene: 12. Per germline, CDR1 SGHAT and CDR2 FQNNGV. There are 18 residues in the CDR3. The CDR3 here is CASSPQHSGQGATDTQYF. Here the CDR3 DNA reads TGTGCCAGCAGCCCACAACACTCGGGACAGGGGGCAACAGATACGCAGTATTTT.

This clonotype was seen a few times. CDR3 in amino acids: CASSLMGKETQYF. The CDR3 bases are TGTGCCAGCAGCTTAATGGGGAAAGAGACCCAGTACTTC. The chain links TRBV7-9 to TRBJ2-5; no clear D gene. The length of the CDR3 is 13 residues. Trimming removed 2 bases from V and 3 bases from J, with 7 bases in between. The germline V gene has CDR1 SEHNR and CDR2 FQNEAQ (reference sequence).

In its sample, this clonotype was seen many times. The rearrangement links TRBV12-5 to TRBJ1-5; TRBD1 aligns across 7 bases. Germline V gene sequence: CDR1 LGHNT, CDR2 FRNRAP. V trimming: 5 bases; J trimming: 1 base; junction bases outside the gene matches: 8. The CDR3 loop spans 16 amino acids. The CDR3 region has the DNA TGTGCTAGTGGTAGTGACAGGGTAAGCAGCAATCAGCCCCAGCATTTT. It translates to CASGSDRVSSNQPQHF.

This clonotype was counted many times. Here the CDR3 reads CAISESGLAGVSSYNEQFF. The CDR3 region has the DNA TGTGCCATCAGTGAGTCGGGACTAGCGGGAGTGAGCTCCTACAATGAGCAGTTCTTC. V usage is TRBV10-3 and J usage is TRBJ2-1; 14 bases fit TRBD2. The germline CDR1 and CDR2 sequences are ENHRY and SYGVKD. There are 19 residues in the CDR3. V was pared by 0 bases and J by 0 bases, with 4 bases of the junction left unmatched.

This clonotype was seen repeatedly, ten times or more. This chain joins TRBV9 and TRBJ2-7; D unresolved. CDR1 SGDLS and CDR2 YYNGEE come from the germline V gene. The CDR3 is 16 amino acids. Trimming cost V 0 bases and J 1 base, with 14 bases left between them. The CDR3 nucleotides read TGTGCCAGCAGCGTAGCTTCAGGAACGGCATCCTACGAGCAGTACTTC. This codes for CASSVASGTASYEQYF.

There are many counts of this clonotype. The V gene is TRBV6-5, the J gene TRBJ2-7; TRBD1 matches at 11 bases. Germline V gives CDR1 MNHEY, CDR2 SVGAGI. The junction had 3 bases not matched to a gene; V was cut back by 4 bases and J by 7 bases. This CDR3 has 13 amino acids. The CDR3 spells CASSWDRGNEQYF. CDR3 DNA: TGTGCCAGCAGTTGGGACAGGGGGAATGAGCAGTACTTC.

The chain has TRBV11-3 and TRBJ2-1; 7 positions agree with TRBD1. Germline V gene lookup returns CDR1 SGHNT and CDR2 YENEEA. V trimming: 5 bases; J trimming: 9 bases; junction bases outside the gene matches: 10. The CDR3 length is 14 residues. The CDR3 is CASSARQGRGEQFF. The CDR3 DNA follows: TGTGCCAGCAGCGCCCGACAGGGAAGGGGTGAGCAGTTCTTC.